Listed below are T cell receptor beta chains from one sample, sequenced in a study of identical twins. One entry per CDR3 protein, called by TCRdb with MiXCR from the 5' RACE reads. The sample shows hundreds of thousands of distinct CDR3 sequences, over 13% of them seen only once. The sequenced sample was memory (CD45RO+) T cells sorted from blood. Receptors were obtained from a woman aged 18-30 years in good health. Each CDR3 is given with its conserved first and last residue. The order of the fields is clone size, V gene, D gene, J gene, CDR3 protein, CDR3 DNA. A D gene is named only where the DNA matches it firmly. Clone size is shown for a subset of rows, as once, few, many or a class of expanded clone.

few	TRBV6-2/TRBV6-3	TRBD2	TRBJ2-2	CASSHRTSGYTGELFF	TGTGCCAGCAGTCACCGGACTAGCGGGTACACCGGGGAGCTGTTTTTT
.	TRBV10-3	.	TRBJ1-6	CAISESSNSPLHF	TGTGCCATCAGTGAGTCCAGTAATTCACCCCTCCACTTT
.	TRBV10-3	TRBD1	TRBJ2-7	CAIKGQGASYEQYF	TGTGCCATCAAGGGACAGGGGGCATCCTACGAGCAGTACTTC
.	TRBV13	TRBD2	TRBJ2-5	CASSLTSGGAKETQYF	TGTGCCAGCAGCCTCACTAGCGGGGGGGCGAAAGAGACCCAGTACTTC
once	TRBV4-3	.	TRBJ1-1	CASRDISRLSNGKAFF	TGCGCCAGCAGGGACATTTCTAGACTTTCCAACGGAAAAGCTTTCTTT
few	TRBV3-1	.	TRBJ2-1	CASSQDLLNSRFF	TGTGCCAGCAGCCAAGATCTTCTCAACTCACGGTTCTTC
.	TRBV7-2	.	TRBJ2-2	CASSLDTNTGELFF	TGTGCCAGCAGCTTAGACACTAACACCGGGGAGCTGTTTTTT
.	TRBV11-2	.	TRBJ1-4	CASSLSLLGNEKLFF	TGTGCCAGCAGCTTATCTCTGCTTGGAAATGAAAAACTGTTTTTT
few	TRBV5-5	TRBD2	TRBJ2-1	CASSIFSSGGAGEQFF	TGTGCCAGCAGCATATTTTCTAGCGGGGGGGCCGGTGAGCAGTTCTTC
many	TRBV20-1	.	TRBJ1-5	CSARTAQNQPQHF	TGCAGTGCCAGGACTGCCCAGAATCAGCCCCAGCATTTT
few	TRBV6-1	TRBD1	TRBJ1-2	CASSPPLDRADGYTF	TGTGCCAGCAGTCCGCCTTTAGACAGGGCGGATGGCTACACCTTC
.	TRBV20-1	TRBD2	TRBJ2-5	CSARGSGEGLVLETQYF	TGCAGTGCTAGGGGAAGTGGGGAGGGCCTTGTGTTGGAGACCCAGTACTTC
few	TRBV7-4	.	TRBJ1-1	CASSRAHIKTAQNTEAFF	TGTGCCAGCAGCCGTGCCCATATTAAGACAGCACAGAACACTGAAGCTTTCTTT
few	TRBV2	.	TRBJ2-3	CASSARQDSTDTQYF	TGTGCCAGCAGTGCGAGACAGGATAGCACAGATACGCAGTATTTT
.	TRBV4-1	.	TRBJ1-5	CASSQVQGLNQPQHF	TGCGCCAGCAGCCAAGTTCAGGGGTTGAATCAGCCCCAGCATTTT
.	TRBV7-9	.	TRBJ2-4	CASTQDSPQNIQYF	TGTGCCAGCACCCAAGACAGTCCCCAAAACATTCAGTACTTC
.	TRBV6-1	TRBD1	TRBJ2-3	CASRKTGSDTQYF	TGTGCCAGCAGGAAGACAGGGAGCGATACGCAGTATTTT
many	TRBV18	.	TRBJ2-2	CASSPPNTGELFF	TGTGCCAGCAGCCCCCCGAACACCGGGGAGCTGTTTTTT
.	TRBV12-3/TRBV12-4	TRBD1	TRBJ1-6	CASRRTGGNSPLHF	TGTGCCAGCAGACGGACAGGGGGCAATTCACCCCTCCACTTT
few	TRBV21-1	.	TRBJ2-2	CASSKDLPSAGLNSTGELFF	TGTGCCAGCAGCAAAGATCTACCTTCAGCGGGGCTAAACTCGACCGGGGAGCTGTTTTTT
.	TRBV20-1	.	TRBJ2-3	CSARDQGWGTDTQYF	TGCAGTGCTAGAGATCAGGGCTGGGGCACAGATACGCAGTATTTT
.	TRBV20-1	TRBD2	TRBJ2-5	CSARVGLAGEETQYF	TGCAGTGCTAGAGTGGGACTAGCGGGAGAAGAGACCCAGTACTTC
many	TRBV7-2	.	TRBJ2-5	CASSLEREETQYF	TGTGCCAGCAGCTTAGAAAGGGAAGAGACCCAGTACTTC
many	TRBV20-1	TRBD1	TRBJ1-5	CSGSRGPSNQPQHF	TGCAGTGGATCCAGGGGGCCGAGCAATCAGCCCCAGCATTTT
.	TRBV6-1	TRBD2	TRBJ2-5	CASSRTSAQETQYF	TGTGCCAGCAGCCGGACTAGCGCTCAAGAGACCCAGTACTTC
.	TRBV6-1	TRBD2	TRBJ2-1	CASSPGLAGFNEQFF	TGTGCCAGCAGCCCGGGACTAGCGGGCTTCAATGAGCAGTTCTTC
.	TRBV20-1	.	TRBJ2-5	CSASAQETQYF	TGCAGTGCTAGTGCCCAAGAGACCCAGTACTTC
.	TRBV20-1	.	TRBJ2-1	CSARRAQVWRNEQFF	TGCAGTGCTAGACGGGCCCAAGTATGGAGAAATGAGCAGTTCTTC
few	TRBV10-2	.	TRBJ2-1	CASATGRTLSYNEQFF	TGCGCCAGCGCCACGGGACGGACCCTCTCCTACAATGAGCAGTTCTTC
.	TRBV7-2	.	TRBJ2-1	CASSPTSRGFNEQFF	TGTGCCAGCAGCCCCACCTCGCGGGGCTTCAATGAGCAGTTCTTC
few	TRBV11-1	.	TRBJ1-2	CASGIGGLNYGYTF	TGTGCCAGCGGCATTGGGGGGCTAAACTATGGCTACACCTTC
few	TRBV7-2	.	TRBJ2-2	CASSLDSGELFF	TGTGCCAGCAGCTTAGATTCCGGGGAGCTGTTTTTT
.	TRBV3-1	TRBD1	TRBJ2-1	CASCPHPGQGQQNEQFF	TGTGCCTCCTGCCCACATCCGGGACAGGGCCAGCAGAATGAGCAGTTCTTC
many	TRBV5-1	.	TRBJ2-1	CASGGGQYNEQFF	TGCGCCAGCGGGGGGGGCCAATACAATGAGCAGTTCTTC
.	TRBV29-1	TRBD2	TRBJ2-1	CSPGGKFGLGEQFF	TGCAGCCCCGGGGGGAAATTTGGGTTAGGCGAGCAGTTCTTC
few	TRBV29-1	.	TRBJ1-4	CSVDFQGSQEKLFF	TGCAGCGTTGATTTTCAGGGATCACAAGAAAAACTGTTTTTT
.	TRBV20-1	TRBD2	TRBJ2-5	CSARDPTSGGETQYF	TGCAGTGCTAGAGATCCAACTAGCGGGGGTGAGACCCAGTACTTC
.	TRBV6-5	.	TRBJ1-1	CASTRGTEAF	TGTGCCAGCACTCGGGGGACTGAAGCTTTT
.	TRBV4-2	TRBD2	TRBJ2-1	CASSQEGLAVYNEQFF	TGTGCCAGCAGCCAAGAAGGACTAGCGGTCTACAATGAGCAGTTCTTC
.	TRBV15	.	TRBJ2-7	CATSRPFTGYEQYF	TGTGCCACCAGCAGACCATTTACAGGCTACGAGCAGTACTTC
.	TRBV6-2/TRBV6-3	.	TRBJ2-6	CASSYGETGANVLTF	TGTGCCAGCAGTTATGGGGAAACGGGGGCCAACGTCCTGACTTTC
few	TRBV15	.	TRBJ1-1	CATSSSRLEAFF	TGTGCCACCAGCAGTAGCCGACTTGAAGCTTTCTTT
.	TRBV5-1	.	TRBJ1-1	CASKEARNTEAFF	TGCGCCTCAAAGGAAGCGAGGAACACTGAAGCTTTCTTT
few	TRBV10-1	TRBD2	TRBJ2-3	CASSPRLAGGADTQYF	TGCGCCAGCAGCCCTAGACTAGCGGGAGGGGCAGATACGCAGTATTTT
.	TRBV2	TRBD2	TRBJ2-7	CASTGSGRDSEQYF	TGTGCCAGCACGGGAAGCGGGAGGGACAGCGAGCAGTACTTC
.	TRBV20-1	.	TRBJ1-1	CSAMRVNTEAFF	TGCAGTGCTATGAGGGTGAACACTGAAGCTTTCTTT
many	TRBV18	.	TRBJ2-5	CASSSWTDQETQYF	TGTGCCAGCTCATCTTGGACGGACCAAGAGACCCAGTACTTC
many	TRBV9	.	TRBJ2-1	CASSGISGTEQFF	TGTGCCAGCAGCGGGATTAGTGGGACAGAGCAGTTCTTC
many	TRBV9	TRBD1	TRBJ1-1	CASTKGQGGMAEAFF	TGTGCCAGCACCAAGGGACAGGGGGGGATGGCTGAAGCTTTCTTT
few	TRBV2	TRBD2	TRBJ2-3	CASTLADTTDTQYF	TGTGCCAGCACCCTAGCGGATACCACAGATACGCAGTATTTT
.	TRBV7-9	TRBD2	TRBJ2-1	CASSLARPSGSYNEQFF	TGTGCCAGCAGCTTAGCGCGTCCTAGCGGCTCCTACAATGAGCAGTTCTTC
.	TRBV7-2	TRBD1	TRBJ1-2	CASSSFRTGAGYTF	TGTGCCAGCAGCTCCTTTAGGACAGGGGCTGGCTACACCTTC
.	TRBV20-1	TRBD2	TRBJ2-7	CSLMTSGRPEQYF	TGCAGTCTTATGACTAGCGGGAGACCCGAGCAGTACTTC
once	TRBV7-8	TRBD1	TRBJ2-2	CASSSGTGKAGELFF	TGTGCCAGCAGCTCCGGGACAGGGAAGGCCGGGGAGCTGTTTTTT
few	TRBV20-1	.	TRBJ2-7	CSAPRGQAYEQYF	TGCAGTGCCCCTCGGGGCCAAGCCTACGAGCAGTACTTC
.	TRBV5-6	.	TRBJ2-3	CARGPGLGKQYF	TGTGCCAGGGGCCCCGGGCTCGGGAAGCAGTATTTT